This TCR beta chain derives from a study of blood T cell repertoires in COVID-19. Study context: The analysed material was cDNA or gDNA that came from T cells, B-cell-depleted T cells, or PBMCs.

Original processing notes: Estimation of nucleated cell counts relied on the amplification of reference gene primers. The repertoire was sequenced with immunoSEQ multiplex PCR; TCRdb's copy has only in-frame clones and lacks some. V, J and clone size were drawn from that table, and D and trimming were deduced from the DNA. The repertoire holds 64,000 or so clones, with more than 75% as singletons. The V gene lost 1 base and the J gene lost 5 bases, with 15 bases spanning the gap. Germline V gives CDR1 LGHDT, CDR2 YNNKEL (reference sequence). There are 16 residues in the CDR3. This sequence originates from a human donor in a cohort sampled during active COVID-19. The chain combines TRBV3-1 (or the pseudogene TRBV3-2) with TRBJ2-1; D may be TRBD2 (6 bases). The specimen was peripheral blood. Here the CDR3 DNA reads TGTGCCAGCAGCCAAGCGTCGGGAGCTAGGAACAATGAGCAGTTCTTC. Translated: CASSQASGARNNEQFF.